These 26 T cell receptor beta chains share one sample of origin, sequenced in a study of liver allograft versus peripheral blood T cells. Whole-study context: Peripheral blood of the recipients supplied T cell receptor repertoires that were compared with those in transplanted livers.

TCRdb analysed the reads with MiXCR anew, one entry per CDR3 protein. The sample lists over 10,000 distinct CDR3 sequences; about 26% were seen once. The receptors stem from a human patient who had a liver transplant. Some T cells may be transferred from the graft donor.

The CDR3 coding sequence is TGTGCCAGCAGCATCTCGCCCGGCGCAACTAATGAAAAACTGTTTTTT. Translation: CASSISPGATNEKLFF. V is TRBV5-6 and J is TRBJ1-4; no firm D call. CDR3 length equals 16 residues. Trimming stripped 4 bases from V and 0 bases from J, with 13 bases between. The V gene's germline CDR1 is SGHDT and CDR2 YYEEEE.

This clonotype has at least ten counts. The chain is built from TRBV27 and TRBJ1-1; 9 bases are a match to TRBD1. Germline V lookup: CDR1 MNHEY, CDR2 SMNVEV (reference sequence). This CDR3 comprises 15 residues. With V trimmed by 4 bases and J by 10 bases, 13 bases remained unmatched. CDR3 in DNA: TGTGCCAGCAGTTCAAATGTCCCGGGACAGGGTCCAGCTTTCTTT. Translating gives CASSSNVPGQGPAFF.

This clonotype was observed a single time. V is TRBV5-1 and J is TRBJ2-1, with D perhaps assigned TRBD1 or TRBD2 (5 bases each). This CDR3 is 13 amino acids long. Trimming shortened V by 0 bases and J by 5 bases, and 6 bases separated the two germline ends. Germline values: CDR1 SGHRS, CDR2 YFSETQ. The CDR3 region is CASSLGGDNEQFF. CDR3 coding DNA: TGCGCCAGCAGCTTGGGAGGGGACAATGAGCAGTTCTTC.

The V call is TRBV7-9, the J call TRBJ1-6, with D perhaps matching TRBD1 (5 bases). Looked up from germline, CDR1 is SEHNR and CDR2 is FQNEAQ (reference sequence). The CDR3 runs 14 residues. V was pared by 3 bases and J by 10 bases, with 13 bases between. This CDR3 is CASSFSGDRSPLHF. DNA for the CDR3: TGTGCCAGCAGCTTTTCGGGGGATCGGTCACCCCTCCACTTT.

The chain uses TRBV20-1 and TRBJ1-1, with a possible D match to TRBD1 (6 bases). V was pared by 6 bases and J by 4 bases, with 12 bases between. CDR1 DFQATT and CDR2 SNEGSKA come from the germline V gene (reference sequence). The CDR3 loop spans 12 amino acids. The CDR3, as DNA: TGCAGTGCGGTAGGGGGGAGCACTGAAGCTTTCTTT. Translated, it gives CSAVGGSTEAFF.

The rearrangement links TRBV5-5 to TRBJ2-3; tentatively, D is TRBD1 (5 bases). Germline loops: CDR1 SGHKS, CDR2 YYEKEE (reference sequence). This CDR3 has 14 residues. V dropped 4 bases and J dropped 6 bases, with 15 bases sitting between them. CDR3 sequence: CASSQDIGRDTQYF. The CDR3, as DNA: TGTGCCAGCAGCCAGGACATAGGGCGGGATACGCAGTATTTT.

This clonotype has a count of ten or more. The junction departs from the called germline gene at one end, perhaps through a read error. The CDR3 loop reads CASSYSSVYNEQFF. Written as DNA, the CDR3 is TGTGCCAGCAGCTACTCGAGCGTATACAATGAGCAGTTCTTC. The chain is built from TRBV6-5 and TRBJ2-1; no clear D. The CDR3 spans 14 residues. Germline V gene lookup returns CDR1 MNHEY and CDR2 SVGAGI.

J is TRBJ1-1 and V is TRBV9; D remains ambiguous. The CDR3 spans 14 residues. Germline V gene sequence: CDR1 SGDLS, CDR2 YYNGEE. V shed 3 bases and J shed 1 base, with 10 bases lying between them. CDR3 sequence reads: CASSGTYGNTEAFF. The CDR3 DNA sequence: TGTGCCAGCAGCGGGACCTATGGGAACACTGAAGCTTTCTTT. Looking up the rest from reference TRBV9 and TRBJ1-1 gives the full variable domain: DSGVTQTPKHLITATGQRVTLRCSPRSGDLSVYWYQQSLDQGLQFLIQYYNGEERAKGNILERFSAQQFPDLHSELNLSSLELGDSALYFCASSGTYGNTEAFFGQGTRLTVV.

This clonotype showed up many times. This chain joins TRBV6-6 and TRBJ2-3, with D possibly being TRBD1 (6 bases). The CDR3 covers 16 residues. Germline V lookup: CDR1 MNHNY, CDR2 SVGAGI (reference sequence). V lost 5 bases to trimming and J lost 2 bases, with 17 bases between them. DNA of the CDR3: TGTGCCAGCAGTCTTCCGGACAGTTACATCACAGATACGCAGTATTTT. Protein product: CASSLPDSYITDTQYF.

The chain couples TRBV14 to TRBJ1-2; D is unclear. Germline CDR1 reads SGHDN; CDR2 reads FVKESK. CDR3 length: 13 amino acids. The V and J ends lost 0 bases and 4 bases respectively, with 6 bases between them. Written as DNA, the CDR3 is TGTGCCAGCAGCCAAGATCCTTCCTATGGCTACACCTTC. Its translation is CASSQDPSYGYTF.

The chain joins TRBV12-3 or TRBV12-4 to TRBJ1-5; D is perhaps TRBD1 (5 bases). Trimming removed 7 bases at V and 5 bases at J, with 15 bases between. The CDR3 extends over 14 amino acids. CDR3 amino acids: CASTTGGFDQPQHF. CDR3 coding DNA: TGTGCCAGCACCACTGGGGGGTTCGATCAGCCCCAGCATTTT.

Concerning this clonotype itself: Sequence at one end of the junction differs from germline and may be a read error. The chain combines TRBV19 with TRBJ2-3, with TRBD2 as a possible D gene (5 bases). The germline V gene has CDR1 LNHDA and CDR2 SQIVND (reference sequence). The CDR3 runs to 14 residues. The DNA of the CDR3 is TGTGGCAGTAGTATTCAAGCGGGCACAGATACGCAGTATTTT. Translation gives CGSSIQAGTDTQYF.

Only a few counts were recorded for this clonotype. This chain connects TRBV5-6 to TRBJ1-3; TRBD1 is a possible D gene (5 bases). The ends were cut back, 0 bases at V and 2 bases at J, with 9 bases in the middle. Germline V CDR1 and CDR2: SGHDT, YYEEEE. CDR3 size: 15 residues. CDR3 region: CASSLEGIPGNTIYF. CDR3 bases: TGTGCCAGCAGCTTGGAGGGGATACCTGGAAACACCATATATTTT.

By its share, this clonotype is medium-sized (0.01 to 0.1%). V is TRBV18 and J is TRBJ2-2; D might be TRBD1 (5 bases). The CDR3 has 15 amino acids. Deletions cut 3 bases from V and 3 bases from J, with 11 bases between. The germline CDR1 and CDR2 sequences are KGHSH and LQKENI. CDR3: CASSPPGIYTGELFF. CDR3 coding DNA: TGTGCCAGCTCACCGCCAGGGATTTACACCGGGGAGCTGTTTTTT. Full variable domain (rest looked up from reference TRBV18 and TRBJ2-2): NAGVMQNPRHLVRRRGQEARLRCSPMKGHSHVYWYRQLPEEGLKFMVYLQKENIIDESGMPKERFSAEFPKEGPSILRIQQVVRGDSAAYFCASSPPGIYTGELFFGEGSRLTVL.

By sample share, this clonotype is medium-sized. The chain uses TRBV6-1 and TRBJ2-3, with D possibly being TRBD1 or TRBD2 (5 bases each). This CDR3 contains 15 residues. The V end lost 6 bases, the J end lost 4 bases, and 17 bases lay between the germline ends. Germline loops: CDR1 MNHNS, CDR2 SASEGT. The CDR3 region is CASSPGARGADTQYF. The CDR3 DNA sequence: TGTGCCAGCAGCCCGGGTGCTAGGGGAGCAGATACGCAGTATTTT.

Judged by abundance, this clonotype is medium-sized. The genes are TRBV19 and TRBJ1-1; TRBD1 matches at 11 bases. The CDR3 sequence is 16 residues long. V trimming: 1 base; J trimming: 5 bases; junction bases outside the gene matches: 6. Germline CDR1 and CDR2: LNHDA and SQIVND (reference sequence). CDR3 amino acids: CASSIGGTGGRTEAFF. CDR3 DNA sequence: TGTGCCAGTAGTATAGGCGGGACAGGGGGACGGACTGAAGCTTTCTTT. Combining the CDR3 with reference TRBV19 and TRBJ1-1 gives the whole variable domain DGGITQSPKYLFRKEGQNVTLSCEQNLNHDAMYWYRQDPGQGLRLIYYSQIVNDFQKGDIAEGYSVSREKKESFPLTVTSAQKNPTAFYLCASSIGGTGGRTEAFFGQGTRLTVV.

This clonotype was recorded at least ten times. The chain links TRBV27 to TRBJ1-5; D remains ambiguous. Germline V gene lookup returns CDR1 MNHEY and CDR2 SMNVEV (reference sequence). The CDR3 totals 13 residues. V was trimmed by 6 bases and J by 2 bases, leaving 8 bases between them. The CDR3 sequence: CASSPEGNQPQHF. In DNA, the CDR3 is TGTGCCAGCAGCCCTGAGGGCAATCAGCCCCAGCATTTT.

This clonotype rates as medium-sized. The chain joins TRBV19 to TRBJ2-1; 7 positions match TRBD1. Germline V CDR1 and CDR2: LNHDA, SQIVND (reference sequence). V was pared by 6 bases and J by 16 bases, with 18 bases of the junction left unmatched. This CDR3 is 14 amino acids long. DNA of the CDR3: TGTGCCAGTAGAGTGCCAGGGGGAATCCAAGAATCATTCTTC. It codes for CASRVPGGIQESFF.

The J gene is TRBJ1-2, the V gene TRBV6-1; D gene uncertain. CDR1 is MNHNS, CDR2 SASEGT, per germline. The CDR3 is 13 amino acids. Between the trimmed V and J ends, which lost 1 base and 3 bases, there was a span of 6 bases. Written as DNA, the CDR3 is TGTGCCAGCAGTGAAGGGGCAGACTATGGCTACACCTTC. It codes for CASSEGADYGYTF.

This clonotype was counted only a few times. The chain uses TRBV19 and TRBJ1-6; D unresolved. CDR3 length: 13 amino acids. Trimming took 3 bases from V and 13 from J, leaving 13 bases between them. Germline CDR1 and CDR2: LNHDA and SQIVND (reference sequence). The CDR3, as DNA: TGTGCCAGTAGTATCAATTCGGGGAACCCCCTCCACTTT. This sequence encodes CASSINSGNPLHF.

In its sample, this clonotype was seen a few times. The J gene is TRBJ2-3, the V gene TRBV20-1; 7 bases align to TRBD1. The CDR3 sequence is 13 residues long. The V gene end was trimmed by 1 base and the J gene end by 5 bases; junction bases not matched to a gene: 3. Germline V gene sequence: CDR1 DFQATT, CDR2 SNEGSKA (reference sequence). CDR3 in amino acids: CSARGSGGDTQYF. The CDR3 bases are TGCAGTGCTAGAGGTTCAGGGGGAGATACGCAGTATTTT.

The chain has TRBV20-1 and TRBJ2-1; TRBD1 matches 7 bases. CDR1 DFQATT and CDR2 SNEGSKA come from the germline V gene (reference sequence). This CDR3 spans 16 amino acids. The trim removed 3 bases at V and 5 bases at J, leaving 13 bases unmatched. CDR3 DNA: TGCAGTGCTAGGGATTCCGGACAGGCGGTGAACAATGAGCAGTTCTTC. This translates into CSARDSGQAVNNEQFF.

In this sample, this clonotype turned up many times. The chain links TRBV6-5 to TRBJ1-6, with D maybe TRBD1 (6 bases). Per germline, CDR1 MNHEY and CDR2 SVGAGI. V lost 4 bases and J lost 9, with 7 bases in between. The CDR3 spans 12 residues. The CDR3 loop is CASSFRGSPLHF. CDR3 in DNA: TGTGCCAGCAGTTTCAGGGGTTCACCCCTCCACTTT.

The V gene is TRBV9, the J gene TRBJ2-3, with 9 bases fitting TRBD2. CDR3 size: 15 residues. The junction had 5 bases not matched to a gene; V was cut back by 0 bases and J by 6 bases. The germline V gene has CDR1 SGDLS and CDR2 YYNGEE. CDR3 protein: CASSVGGLAGDTQYF. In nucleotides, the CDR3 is TGTGCCAGCAGCGTAGGTGGCCTAGCGGGGGATACGCAGTATTTT.

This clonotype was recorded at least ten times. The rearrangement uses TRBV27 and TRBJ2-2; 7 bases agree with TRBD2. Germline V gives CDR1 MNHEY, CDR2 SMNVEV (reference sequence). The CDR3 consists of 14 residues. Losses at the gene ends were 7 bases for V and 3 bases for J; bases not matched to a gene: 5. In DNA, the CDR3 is TGTGCCAGCACGGGCCGGGGGGACACCGGGGAGCTGTTTTTT. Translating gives CASTGRGDTGELFF.

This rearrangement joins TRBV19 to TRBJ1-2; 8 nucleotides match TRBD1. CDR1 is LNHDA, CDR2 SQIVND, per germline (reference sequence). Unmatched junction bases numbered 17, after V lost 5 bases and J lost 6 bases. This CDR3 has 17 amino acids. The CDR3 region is CASSRAFTGQGTDGYTF. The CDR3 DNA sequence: TGTGCCAGTAGTCGCGCATTTACCGGACAGGGAACGGATGGCTACACCTTC.